The 18 T cell receptor beta chains below all came from one sample that was sequenced in a study of blood T cell repertoires in COVID-19. Method: immunoSEQ multiplex PCR; TCRdb's copy keeps in-frame clones and lacks some. The sample contains about 270,000 clones, 90% of which appear only once. Sequencing was done on a sample of PBMCs or T cells enriched from blood (not recorded which). Receptors were obtained from a woman aged 25 to 39 with acute COVID-19.

The V gene is TRBV2, the J gene TRBJ1-5; 7 bases agree with TRBD1. This CDR3 comprises 15 residues. Germline V gene data show CDR1 as SNHLY and CDR2 as FYNNEI. V lost 3 bases and J lost 7; bases outside the gene matches: 9. The CDR3 DNA reads TGTGCCAGCAGTGACGACAGGGAGTTTCACCAGCCCCAGCATTTT. This sequence encodes CASSDDREFHQPQHF.

In this sample, this clone turned up a few times. The chain uses TRBV23-1 and TRBJ2-1; D is unclear. TRBV23-1 is an ORF for which the function is uncertain. The CDR3 spans 14 residues. The V and J ends lost 6 bases and 0 bases respectively, with 9 bases between them. The CDR3 loop reads CASRLPSSYNEQFF. The CDR3 DNA follows: TGCGCCAGCAGACTACCCTCCTCCTACAATGAGCAGTTCTTC.

The chain uses TRBV7-2 and TRBJ2-2; D possibly uses TRBD1 or TRBD2 (5 bases each). Trimming cost V 5 bases and J 5 bases, with 9 bases left between them. The CDR3 has 13 amino acids. CDR1 and CDR2 (germline): SGHTA, FQGNSA. CDR3 region: CASSLGETGELFF. The CDR3 DNA is TGTGCCAGCAGCCTAGGGGAGACCGGGGAGCTGTTTTTT.

The CDR3 nucleotides are TGTGCCAGCAGCCCTGGGGAGGCAGCCTCTAGCACAGATACGCAGTATTTT. This sequence encodes CASSPGEAASSTDTQYF. The V gene is TRBV11-2, the J gene TRBJ2-3, with D perhaps matching TRBD2 (6 bases). V lost 5 bases, J lost 0 bases, and 18 bases lay in between. Germline assignment: CDR1 SGHAT and CDR2 FQNNGV. The length of the CDR3 is 17 residues.

This chain links TRBV9 with TRBJ1-4; tentatively, D is TRBD1 (5 bases). Trimming cost V 0 bases and J 7 bases, with 13 bases left between them. The CDR3 sequence is 15 residues long. Germline CDR1 SGDLS, CDR2 YYNGEE. This chain's CDR3 is CASSVGGREVEKLFF. DNA for the CDR3: TGTGCCAGCAGCGTAGGTGGCAGGGAGGTTGAAAAACTGTTTTTT. Drawing the rest from reference TRBV9 and TRBJ1-4, the complete variable domain is DSGVTQTPKHLITATGQRVTLRCSPRSGDLSVYWYQQSLDQGLQFLIQYYNGEERAKGNILERFSAQQFPDLHSELNLSSLELGDSALYFCASSVGGREVEKLFFGSGTQLSVL.

V and J are TRBV10-3 and TRBJ1-1, with 11 bases matching TRBD1. CDR3 size: 14 residues. From germline, CDR1 is ENHRY and CDR2 SYGVKD. Unmatched junction bases numbered 6, after V lost 7 bases and J lost 5 bases. The CDR3 coding sequence is TGTGCCATCACTAGGACAGGGGGCGAAACTGAAGCTTTCTTT. The encoded protein is CAITRTGGETEAFF.

The genes are TRBV20-1 and TRBJ2-1; the D is unclear. V lost 7 bases, J lost 7 bases, and 8 bases lay in between. CDR1 DFQATT and CDR2 SNEGSKA come from the germline V gene (reference sequence). This CDR3 is 10 amino acids long. The CDR3 sequence is CSVPRNEQFF. The CDR3 DNA sequence: TGCAGTGTCCCTAGGAATGAGCAGTTCTTC.

The V and J genes are TRBV4-2 and TRBJ2-5, with TRBD1 matching 7 bases. V dropped 0 bases and J dropped 5; count of bases not matched to a gene: 27. Germline V gene data show CDR1 as LGHNA and CDR2 as YNFKEQ. The CDR3 runs to 22 residues. Written as DNA, the CDR3 is TGTGCCAGCAGCCAAGACCTTCTTTCCCTGGGGTTAAGACAGGGCCCTGGGGAGACCCAGTACTTC. This encodes CASSQDLLSLGLRQGPGETQYF.

This rearrangement joins TRBV4-1 to TRBJ2-2; a weak D match, TRBD2 (5 bases). V lost 4 bases and J 7 bases, leaving 22 bases between the germline ends. CDR3 length equals 17 residues. Germline V gene lookup returns CDR1 MGHRA and CDR2 YSYEKL. The CDR3 DNA follows: TGCGCCAGCAGCCGGATAAACTTGTGGGAGCGGATCGGGGAGCTGTTTTTT. This gives the protein CASSRINLWERIGELFF.

V usage is TRBV27 and J usage is TRBJ1-5; 12 bases line up with TRBD1. CDR1 is MNHEY and CDR2 is SMNVEV in the germline V gene (reference sequence). The CDR3 has 17 residues. The J segment lost 5 bases and the V segment lost 4 bases, leaving 9 bases of the junction unmatched. Here the CDR3 DNA reads TGTGCCAGCAGTTGGCCTCCGGGACAGGGGGCAGATCAGCCCCAGCATTTT. This translates into CASSWPPGQGADQPQHF.

The J gene is TRBJ2-7, the V gene TRBV5-1, with 8 bases lining up with TRBD2. Germline CDR1 and CDR2: SGHRS and YFSETQ. V was clipped by 4 bases and J by 1 base; unmatched bases: 7. The CDR3 has 15 residues. In DNA, the CDR3 is TGCGCCAGCAGCGTAGAAGCGGGAGATTCCTACGAGCAGTACTTC. Translation gives CASSVEAGDSYEQYF.

The chain links TRBV30 to TRBJ2-4, with 8 bases aligning to TRBD1. Trimming cost V 5 bases and J 7 bases; bases outside gene matches: 13. CDR1 GTSNPN and CDR2 SVGIG come from the germline V gene (reference sequence). CDR3 length equals 15 residues. CDR3 nucleotides: TGTGCCTGGGAGTGGGGGCAGGGGGCATTTAACATTCAGTACTTC. Translation: CAWEWGQGAFNIQYF.

In its sample, this clone was seen once. This chain links TRBV19 with TRBJ1-1; no definite D call. Per the germline V gene, CDR1 is LNHDA and CDR2 is SQIVND (reference sequence). CDR3 length equals 13 residues. V shed 3 bases and J shed 6 bases, with 11 bases lying between them. CDR3 loop: CASSIAGDPEAFF. CDR3 DNA: TGTGCCAGTAGTATCGCAGGCGACCCTGAAGCTTTCTTT.

J is TRBJ2-2 and V is TRBV3-1 (or the pseudogene TRBV3-2); tentatively, D is TRBD2 (6 bases). V lost 0 bases, J lost 6 bases, and 11 bases lay in between. The CDR3 is 15 residues long. Germline lookup yields CDR1 LGHDT and CDR2 YNNKEL (reference sequence). In DNA form, the CDR3 reads TGTGCCAGCAGCCAAGATGCCTCGGGGGCCGGGGAGCTGTTTTTT. This sequence encodes CASSQDASGAGELFF.

The chain combines TRBV14 with TRBJ2-1; 10 bases fit TRBD1. V gave up 2 bases and J gave up 7 bases; unmatched junction bases: 8. The germline V gene has CDR1 SGHDN and CDR2 FVKESK. The CDR3 is made up of 16 amino acids. In nucleotides, the CDR3 is TGTGCCAGCAGCCAAAGGACAGGGGGTTATTTGAATGAGCAGTTCTTC. This sequence encodes CASSQRTGGYLNEQFF.

This clone was seen at least ten times. The genes are TRBV7-2 and TRBJ2-6, with TRBD1 matching 7 bases. Trimming at V came to 6 bases and at J to 4 bases, leaving 9 bases not matched to a gene. The germline gives CDR1 SGHTA, CDR2 FQGNSA. There are 16 residues in the CDR3. CDR3 DNA sequence: TGTGCCAGCAGAGGACAGGTGGGATCGGGGGCCAACGTCCTGACTTTC. This translates into CASRGQVGSGANVLTF. The whole variable domain, remainder taken from reference TRBV7-2 and TRBJ2-6, is GAGVSQSPSNKVTEKGKDVELRCDPISGHTALYWYRQSLGQGLEFLIYFQGNSAPDKSGLPSDRFSAERTGGSVSTLTIQRTQQEDSAVYLCASRGQVGSGANVLTFGAGSRLTVL.

This clone appeared once. CDR3: CASSLQLAGSSGANVLTF. In nucleotides, the CDR3 is TGTGCCAGCAGTTTACAGCTAGCGGGAAGCTCTGGGGCCAACGTCCTGACTTTC. The genes are TRBV28 and TRBJ2-6, with 9 bases fitting TRBD2. This CDR3 spans 18 amino acids. Losses at the gene ends were 2 bases for V and 0 bases for J; bases not matched to a gene: 5. Germline V gene lookup returns CDR1 MDHEN and CDR2 SYDVKM.

The chain recombines TRBV15 with TRBJ2-1; 11 bases are shared with TRBD2. J lost 6 bases, V lost 5 bases, and 15 bases had no gene match. Germline V gene data show CDR1 as LNHNV and CDR2 as YYDKDF (reference sequence). The CDR3 spans 18 residues. The CDR3 is CATSHYNILAGEVNEQFF. The CDR3 region has the DNA TGTGCCACCAGCCACTACAACATACTAGCGGGAGAGGTCAATGAGCAGTTCTTC.